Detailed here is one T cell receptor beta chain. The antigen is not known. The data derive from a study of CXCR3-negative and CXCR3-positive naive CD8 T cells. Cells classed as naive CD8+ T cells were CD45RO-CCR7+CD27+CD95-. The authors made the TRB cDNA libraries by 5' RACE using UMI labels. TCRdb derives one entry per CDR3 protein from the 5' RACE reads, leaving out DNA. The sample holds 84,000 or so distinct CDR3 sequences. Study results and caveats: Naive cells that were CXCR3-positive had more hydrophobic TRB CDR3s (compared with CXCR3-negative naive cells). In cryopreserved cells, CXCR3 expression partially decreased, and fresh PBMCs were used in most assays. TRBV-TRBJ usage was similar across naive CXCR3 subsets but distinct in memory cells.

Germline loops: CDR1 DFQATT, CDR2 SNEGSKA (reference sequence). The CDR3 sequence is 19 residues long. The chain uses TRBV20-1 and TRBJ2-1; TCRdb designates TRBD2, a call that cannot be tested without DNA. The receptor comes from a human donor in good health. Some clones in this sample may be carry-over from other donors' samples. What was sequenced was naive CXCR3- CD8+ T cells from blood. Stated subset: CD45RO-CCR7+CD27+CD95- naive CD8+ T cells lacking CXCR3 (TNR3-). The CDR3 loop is CSARDPRAGAGWSYNEQFF.